Sequencing of this T cell receptor (beta chain) was carried out in a study of blood T cells in healthy people across ages. Alongside a J-beta primer mix, a sample-barcoded 5' primer served in a second PCR lasting about 6 to 11 cycles. A template-switch adaptor containing 12 random nucleotides labeled each cDNA molecule. TCRdb processed the 5' RACE reads anew with MiXCR; each CDR3 protein has one entry. This table holds approximately 800,000 distinct CDR3 sequences, 58% found once. This CDR3 is 15 amino acids long. V was clipped by 5 bases and J by 3 bases; unmatched bases: 10. The germline gives CDR1 SGHTA, CDR2 FQGNSA.

The rearrangement joins TRBV7-2 to TRBJ2-7; 7 nucleotides agree with TRBD1. The sequenced sample consisted of blood. This TCR was sampled from a man under 40 in good health. This CDR3 is CASSLVQGPYYEQYF. As DNA, the CDR3 is TGTGCCAGCAGCCTCGTACAGGGGCCGTACTACGAGCAGTACTTC.